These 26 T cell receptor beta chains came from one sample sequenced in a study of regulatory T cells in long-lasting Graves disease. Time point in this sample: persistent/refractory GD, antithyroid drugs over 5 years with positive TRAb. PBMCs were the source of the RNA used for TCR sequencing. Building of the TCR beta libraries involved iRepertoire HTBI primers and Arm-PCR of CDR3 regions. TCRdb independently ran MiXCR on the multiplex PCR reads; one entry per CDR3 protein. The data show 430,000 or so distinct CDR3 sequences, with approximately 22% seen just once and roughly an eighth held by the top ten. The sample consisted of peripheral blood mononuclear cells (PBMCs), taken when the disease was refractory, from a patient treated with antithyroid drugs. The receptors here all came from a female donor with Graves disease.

The CDR3 is CASSPSYDNKQPQHF. The CDR3 coding sequence is TGTGCCAGCAGCCCTTCCTACGACAACAAGCAGCCCCAGCATTTT. This rearrangement joins TRBV3-1 to TRBJ1-5; D is uncertain. There are 15 residues in the CDR3. CDR1 and CDR2 from the germline V gene are LGHDT and YNNKEL (reference sequence). V was cut by 4 bases and J by 7 bases, with 17 bases left in between.

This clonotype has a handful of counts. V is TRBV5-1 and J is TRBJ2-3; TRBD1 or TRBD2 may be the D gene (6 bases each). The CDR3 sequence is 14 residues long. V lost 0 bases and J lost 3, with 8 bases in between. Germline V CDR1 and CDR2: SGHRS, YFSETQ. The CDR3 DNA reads TGCGCCAGCAGCTTGGAGGGGGGAACAGATACGCAGTATTTT. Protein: CASSLEGGTDTQYF.

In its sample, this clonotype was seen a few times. For the CDR3, the DNA is TGTGCCAGTAGTCGTACAAGGGTTGGGCCCGGGGAGCTGTTTTTT. Translation: CASSRTRVGPGELFF. The J gene is TRBJ2-2, the V gene TRBV19; unclear D gene. Germline CDR1 reads LNHDA; CDR2 reads SQIVND (reference sequence). V was clipped by 5 bases and J by 6 bases, with 16 bases between them. The CDR3 spans 15 residues.

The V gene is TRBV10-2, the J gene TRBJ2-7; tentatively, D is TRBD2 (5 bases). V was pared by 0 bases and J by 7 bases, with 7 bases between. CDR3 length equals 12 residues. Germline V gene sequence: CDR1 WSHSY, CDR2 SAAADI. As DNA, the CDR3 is TGCGCCAGCAGTGAGTCGGGGAGAGAGCAGTACTTC. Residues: CASSESGREQYF.

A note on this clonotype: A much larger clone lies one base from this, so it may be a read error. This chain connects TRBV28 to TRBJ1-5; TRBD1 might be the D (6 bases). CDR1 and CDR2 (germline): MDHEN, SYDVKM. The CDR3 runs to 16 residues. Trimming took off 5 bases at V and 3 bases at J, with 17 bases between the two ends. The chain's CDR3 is CASSQGEGVLNQPQHF. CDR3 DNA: TGTGCCAGCAGTCAAGGGGAGGGGGTACTCAATCAGCCCCAGCATTTT.

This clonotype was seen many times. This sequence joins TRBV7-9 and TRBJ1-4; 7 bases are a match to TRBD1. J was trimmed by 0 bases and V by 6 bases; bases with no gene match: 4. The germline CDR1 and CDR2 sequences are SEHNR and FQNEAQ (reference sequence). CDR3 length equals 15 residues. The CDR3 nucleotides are TGTGCCAGCAGTCTAGGGGGCACAACTAATGAAAAACTGTTTTTT. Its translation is CASSLGGTTNEKLFF.

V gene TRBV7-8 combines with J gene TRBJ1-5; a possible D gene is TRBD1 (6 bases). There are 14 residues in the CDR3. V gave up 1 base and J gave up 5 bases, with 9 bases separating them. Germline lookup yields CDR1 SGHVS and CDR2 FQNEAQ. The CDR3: CASSLDREDQPQHF. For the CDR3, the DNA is TGTGCCAGCAGCTTAGACAGGGAGGATCAGCCCCAGCATTTT.

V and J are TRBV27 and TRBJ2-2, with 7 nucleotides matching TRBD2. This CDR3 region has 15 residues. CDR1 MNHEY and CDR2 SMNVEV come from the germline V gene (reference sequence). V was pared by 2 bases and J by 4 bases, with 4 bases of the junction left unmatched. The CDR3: CASSLAGVTTGELFF. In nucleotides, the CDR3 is TGTGCCAGCAGTTTAGCGGGAGTTACCACCGGGGAGCTGTTTTTT.

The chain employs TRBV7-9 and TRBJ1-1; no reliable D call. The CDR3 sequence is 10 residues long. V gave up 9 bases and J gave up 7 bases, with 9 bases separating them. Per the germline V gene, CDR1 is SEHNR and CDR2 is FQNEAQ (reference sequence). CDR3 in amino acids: CASGGFEAFF. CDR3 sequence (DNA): TGTGCCAGTGGAGGATTTGAAGCTTTCTTT. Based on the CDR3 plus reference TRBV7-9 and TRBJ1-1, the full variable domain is DTGVSQNPRHKITKRGQNVTFRCDPISEHNRLYWYRQTLGQGPEFLTYFQNEAQLEKSRLLSDRFSAERPKGSFSTLEIQRTEQGDSAMYLCASGGFEAFFGQGTRLTVV.

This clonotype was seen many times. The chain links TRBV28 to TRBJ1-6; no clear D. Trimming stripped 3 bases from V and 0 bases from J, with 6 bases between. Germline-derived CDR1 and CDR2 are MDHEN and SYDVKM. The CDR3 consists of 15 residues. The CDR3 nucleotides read TGTGCCAGCAGTTTCGCCACCTCCTATAATTCACCCCTCCACTTT. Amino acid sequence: CASSFATSYNSPLHF.

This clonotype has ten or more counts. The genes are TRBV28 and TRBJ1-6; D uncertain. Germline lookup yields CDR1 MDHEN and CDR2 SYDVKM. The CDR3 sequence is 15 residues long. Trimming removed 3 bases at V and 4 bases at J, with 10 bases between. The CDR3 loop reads CASSFTEDYNSPLHF. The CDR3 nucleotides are TGTGCCAGCAGTTTTACAGAAGATTATAATTCACCCCTCCACTTT.

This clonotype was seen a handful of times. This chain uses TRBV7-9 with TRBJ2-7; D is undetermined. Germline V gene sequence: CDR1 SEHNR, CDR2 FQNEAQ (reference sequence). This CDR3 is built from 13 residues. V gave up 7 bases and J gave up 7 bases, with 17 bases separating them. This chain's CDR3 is CASTPAGSREQYF. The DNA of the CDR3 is TGTGCCAGCACTCCCGCAGGTTCGCGGGAGCAGTACTTC.

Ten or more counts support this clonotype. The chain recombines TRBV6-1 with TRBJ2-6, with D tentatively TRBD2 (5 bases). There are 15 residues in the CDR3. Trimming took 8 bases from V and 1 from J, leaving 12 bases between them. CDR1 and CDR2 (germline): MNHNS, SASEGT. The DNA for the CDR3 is TGTGCCAGCCTCGGCCCGGGGTCTGGGGCCAACGTCCTGACTTTC. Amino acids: CASLGPGSGANVLTF.

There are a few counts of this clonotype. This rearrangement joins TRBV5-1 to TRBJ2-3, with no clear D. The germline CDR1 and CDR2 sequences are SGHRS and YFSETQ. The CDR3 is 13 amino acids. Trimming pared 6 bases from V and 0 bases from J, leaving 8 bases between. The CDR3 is CASTLESTDTQYF. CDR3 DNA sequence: TGCGCCAGCACCCTTGAGAGCACAGATACGCAGTATTTT.

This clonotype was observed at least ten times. The CDR3 protein is CASLEGQPNTEAFF. Written as DNA, the CDR3 is TGCGCCAGTCTCGAGGGGCAGCCGAACACTGAAGCTTTCTTT. The chain recombines TRBV5-1 with TRBJ1-1, with D tentatively TRBD1 (5 bases). There are 14 residues in the CDR3. V shed 8 bases and J shed 1 base, with 15 bases lying between them. CDR1 SGHRS and CDR2 YFSETQ come from the germline V gene.

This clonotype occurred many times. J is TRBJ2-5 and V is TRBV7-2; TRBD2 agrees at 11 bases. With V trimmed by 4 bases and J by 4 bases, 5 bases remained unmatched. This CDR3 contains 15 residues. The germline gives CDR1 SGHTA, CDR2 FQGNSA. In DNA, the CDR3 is TGTGCCAGCAGCTCAAGCGGACTAGCGGGAGAGACCCAGTACTTC. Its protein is CASSSSGLAGETQYF.

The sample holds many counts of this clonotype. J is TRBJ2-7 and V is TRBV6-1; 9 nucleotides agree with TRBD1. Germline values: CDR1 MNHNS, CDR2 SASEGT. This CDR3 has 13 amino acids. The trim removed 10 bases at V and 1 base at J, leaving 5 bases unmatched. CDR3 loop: CATGQGLSYEQYF. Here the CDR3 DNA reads TGTGCCACGGGACAGGGTCTTTCCTACGAGCAGTACTTC.

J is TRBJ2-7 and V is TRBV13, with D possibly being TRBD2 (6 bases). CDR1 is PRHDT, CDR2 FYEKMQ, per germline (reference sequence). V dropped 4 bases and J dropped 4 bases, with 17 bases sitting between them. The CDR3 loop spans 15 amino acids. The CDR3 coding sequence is TGTGCCAGCAGCTCGTCTATTGGGACTTATTACGAGCAGTACTTC. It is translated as CASSSSIGTYYEQYF. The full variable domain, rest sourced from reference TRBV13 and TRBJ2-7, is AAGVIQSPRHLIKEKRETATLKCYPIPRHDTVYWYQQGPGQDPQFLISFYEKMQSDKGSIPDRFSAQQFSDYHSELNMSSLELGDSALYFCASSSSIGTYYEQYFGPGTRLTVT.

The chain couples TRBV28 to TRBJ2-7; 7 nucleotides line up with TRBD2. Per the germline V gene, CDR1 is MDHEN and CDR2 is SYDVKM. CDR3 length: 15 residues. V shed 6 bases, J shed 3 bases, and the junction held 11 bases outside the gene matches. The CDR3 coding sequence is TGTGCCAGCAGCCCCTGGGGGGGAGGCCGCTACGAGCAGTACTTC. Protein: CASSPWGGGRYEQYF.

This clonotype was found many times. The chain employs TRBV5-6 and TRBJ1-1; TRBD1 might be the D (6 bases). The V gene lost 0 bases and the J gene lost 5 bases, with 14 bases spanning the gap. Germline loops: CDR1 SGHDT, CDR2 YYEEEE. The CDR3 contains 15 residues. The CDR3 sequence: CASSLGLQGLTEAFF. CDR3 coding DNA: TGTGCCAGCAGCTTGGGACTCCAGGGGTTAACTGAAGCTTTCTTT.

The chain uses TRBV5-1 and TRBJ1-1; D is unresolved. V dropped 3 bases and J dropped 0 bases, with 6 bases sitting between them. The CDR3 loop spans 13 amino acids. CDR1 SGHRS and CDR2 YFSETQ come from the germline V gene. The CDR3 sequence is CASSSRLNTEAFF. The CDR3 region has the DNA TGCGCCAGCAGCTCCAGATTGAACACTGAAGCTTTCTTT.

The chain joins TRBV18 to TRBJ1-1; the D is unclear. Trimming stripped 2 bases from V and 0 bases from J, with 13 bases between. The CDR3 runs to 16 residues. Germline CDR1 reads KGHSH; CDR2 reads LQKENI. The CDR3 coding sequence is TGTGCCAGCTCACCATACATGAGGGAAATGAACACTGAAGCTTTCTTT. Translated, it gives CASSPYMREMNTEAFF.

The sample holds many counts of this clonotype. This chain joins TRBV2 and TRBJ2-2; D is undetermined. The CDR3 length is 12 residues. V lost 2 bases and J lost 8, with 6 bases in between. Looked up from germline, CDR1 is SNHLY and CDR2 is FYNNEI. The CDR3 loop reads CASSELGGELFF. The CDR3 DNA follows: TGTGCCAGCAGTGAACTCGGTGGGGAGCTGTTTTTT.

The CDR3 sequence: CSAPGQGIQYF. The CDR3 DNA is TGCAGTGCTCCCGGACAAGGCATTCAGTACTTC. The chain combines TRBV20-1 with TRBJ2-4; D perhaps matches TRBD1 (5 bases). Germline CDR1 reads DFQATT; CDR2 reads SNEGSKA (reference sequence). Trimming left V 5 bases short and J 9 bases short, with 11 bases between. There are 11 residues in the CDR3.

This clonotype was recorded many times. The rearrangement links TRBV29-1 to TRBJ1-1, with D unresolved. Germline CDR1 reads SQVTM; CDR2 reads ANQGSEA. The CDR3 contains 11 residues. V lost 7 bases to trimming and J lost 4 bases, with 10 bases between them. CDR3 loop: CSAVGGTEAFF. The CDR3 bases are TGCAGCGCTGTCGGTGGCACTGAAGCTTTCTTT.

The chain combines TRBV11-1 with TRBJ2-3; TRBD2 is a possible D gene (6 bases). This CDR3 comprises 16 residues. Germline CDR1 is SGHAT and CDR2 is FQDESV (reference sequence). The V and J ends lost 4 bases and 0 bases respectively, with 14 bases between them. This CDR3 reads CASSSLVAASTDTQYF. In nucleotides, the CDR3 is TGTGCCAGCAGCTCCTTAGTAGCGGCTAGCACAGATACGCAGTATTTT.